This T cell receptor beta chain is from a study of blood T cell repertoires in COVID-19. At the level of the study: PBMCs, B-cell-depleted T cells, or T cells provided the cDNA or gDNA that made up the material.

Seattle patient enrollment occurred during active infection, with longitudinal follow-up thereafter. The table came from immunoSEQ multiplex PCR; TCRdb's copy has only in-frame clones and leaves some out. The sample consists of 230,000 or so clones, 75% to 85% of them appearing once. The source material was peripheral blood. This receptor was taken from a woman of 80 years or more with COVID-19, enrolled during active disease.

This chain's CDR3 is CASSSLTSGSQETQYF. CDR3 DNA sequence: TGTGCCAGCAGTTCGTTGACTAGCGGGAGCCAAGAGACCCAGTACTTC. V and J are TRBV28 and TRBJ2-5, with 12 nucleotides matching TRBD2. Germline trimming cut 4 bases from V and 1 base from J; bases unmatched to any gene: 4. CDR1 is MDHEN, CDR2 SYDVKM, per germline. The CDR3 runs 16 residues.